This T cell receptor beta chain was sequenced during a study of immune evolution from preneoplasia to lung adenocarcinoma. Study-wide findings and caveats: Later-stage lesions appeared to have more T cells, more diversity, less clonality. Top clone share appeared to fall from AAH through AIS, MIA, adenocarcinoma.

Between the mid-2010s and the late 2010s, patients underwent resection in Japan or China. The CDR3 loop spans 15 amino acids. Germline assignment: CDR1 MDHEN and CDR2 SYDVKM. The V gene lost 3 bases and the J gene lost 5 bases, with 16 bases spanning the gap. About this clone itself: Its antigen is not identified.

Assay used: immunoSEQ multiplex PCR; TCRdb lists only in-frame clones, some missing. The sample lists more than 9,000 clones; 82% were seen once. Sequenced material: FFPE minimally invasive lung adenocarcinoma tissue. This receptor was obtained from a person between 70 and 80 years old with lung adenocarcinoma. The chain joins TRBV28 to TRBJ1-1; tentatively, D is TRBD1 (5 bases). CDR3 sequence (DNA): TGTGCCAGCAGTTTCTCGACAGCGGGGGTAACTGAAGCTTTCTTT. It is translated as CASSFSTAGVTEAFF.